This TCR beta chain was identified in a study of blood T cell repertoires in COVID-19. Authors' analysis steps: Researchers report that nucleated cell counts were estimated from reference gene primer amplification. Method: immunoSEQ multiplex PCR; TCRdb's copy keeps in-frame clones and lacks some. V and J calls plus clone size are reproduced from that table; the DNA served to infer D and trimming. This table holds 470,000 or so clones, about 89% found once. The CDR3 sequence is 16 residues long. The germline CDR1 and CDR2 sequences are KGHDR and SFDVKD. The V and J ends lost 1 base and 2 bases respectively, with 12 bases between them.

This rearrangement joins TRBV24-1 to TRBJ2-3, with D perhaps TRBD2 (6 bases). The sequencing sample was made of peripheral blood. The receptor was isolated from a woman under 40 with acute or convalescent COVID-19. In DNA, the CDR3 is TGTGCCACCAGTGATTTTGGCGGGGAGATCACAGATACGCAGTATTTT. Its protein is CATSDFGGEITDTQYF.